Listed here is a single TCR beta chain. Its target antigen remains unknown. The sample holds no much larger clone one base away, and base qualities are not on file. TCRbeta CDR3 regions were amplified from genomic DNA using the immunoSEQ Assay, a bias-controlled multiplex PCR. As for how the authors treated the data: Within the assay, amplification of reference gene primers was used to estimate how many nucleated cells each sample contained. To quantify the absolute abundance of each unique TCRbeta CDR3 rearrangement, sequence reads were collapsed and filtered. For each sample, productive Simpson clonality was calculated as the square root of Simpson's diversity index across productive rearrangements. TCRdb re-hosts the immuneACCESS table, in-frame sequences only. Its copies lack some clones; in the studies checked, an unresolved V gene accounts for under half of them, and the cause for the rest is not known. The D gene and trimming were derived from the DNA, and the V and J assignments and clone size from that table. This sample lists 50,000 to 75,000 clones; roughly 90% were detected once. 5.1% of the sample rests with the top ten.

Trimming at the junction amounts to 3 bases on V and 6 bases on J, and the germline ends lie 18 bases apart. As encoded in the germline V gene (reference sequence), CDR1 is SEHNR while CDR2 is FQNEAQ. Counted from cysteine to phenylalanine, this CDR3 has 15 amino acids. The DNA shown is the 45-base CDR3, in frame from base 1. Collaborating institutions collected whole blood in K2EDTA tubes following their own protocols. For TCRbeta analysis, collaborator samples were shipped as frozen whole blood, as isolated PBMCs, or as DNA extracted from either sample type. This record comes from a study of blood T cell repertoires in COVID-19 (dated by TCRdb to the early 2020s). Describing the broader study: Collaborator samples came from the United States, Italy and Spain and covered acute and convalescent phases of COVID-19. Sample metadata almost always included a de-identified subject ID, COVID-19 status, age in years and sex. The dataset comprised deeply sampled blood TCRbeta repertoires from subjects exposed to, actively infected with, or recovered from COVID-19. The repertoires were released in a freely available public database meant as a resource for research on the immune response to SARS-CoV-2. Where available, HLA class I and class II types were obtained from metadata supplied by the sample provider rather than from assay-based typing. The samples were drawn from the first 160 participants of the ongoing ImmuneRACE study and from 1,254 subjects provided by 6 global collaborators. The prospective study material was composed of cDNA or gDNA derived from T cells, B-cell-depleted T cells, or PBMCs.

The investigation overall reported the following: How much clinical and demographic metadata was included differed by source and by participant, and the metadata was provided uncurated.

The receptor chain draws on TRBV7-9 and TRBJ2-7; a tentative D match to TRBD1 spans 6 bases. Sequenced input: peripheral blood. This TCR was recovered from a man aged 80 or over in a cohort sampled during active COVID-19. The CDR3 in this case is CASSFTGKGRTEQYF. Read as DNA, the sequence is TGTGCCAGCAGCTTTACAGGGAAGGGAAGGACCGAGCAGTACTTC.